These T cell receptor beta chains were read from a single sample in a study of T cell responses to AZD1222 COVID-19 vaccine. Assay: immunoSEQ multiplex PCR; the TCRdb copy retains only in-frame clones and omits some. The sample has tens of thousands of clones; more than 75% are singletons. The material sequenced was peripheral blood, taken on day 0 of MenACWY control vaccination. These receptors all come from an adult in good health. Both conserved end residues are part of each CDR3. D genes are given only for firm matches. Size is omitted from some rows. Given values are once, few, many or a class for expanded clones.

abundance	j_gene	d_gene	v_gene	CDR3nt	CDR3aa
NA	TRBJ1-1	NA	TRBV10-3	TGTGCCATCCAGCCACACTTGAACACTGAAGCTTTCTTT	CAIQPHLNTEAFF
NA	TRBJ2-7	TRBD1	TRBV3-1/TRBV3-2	TGTGCCAGCAGCCAAGACCACAGGGGGACCTACGAGCAGTACTTC	CASSQDHRGTYEQYF
NA	TRBJ2-1	TRBD1	TRBV7-9	TGTGCCAGCAGCTGGACAGGGGACGGTGAGCAGTTCTTC	CASSWTGDGEQFF
NA	TRBJ2-7	NA	TRBV27	TGTGCCAGCAGTTTATCGGGCCGGATTGCCTACGAGCAGTACTTC	CASSLSGRIAYEQYF
NA	TRBJ2-5	TRBD1	TRBV19	TGTGCCAGTAGTCCAAGAGGACAGGGGGCAAGCCAGGAGACCCAGTACTTC	CASSPRGQGASQETQYF
NA	TRBJ1-5	NA	TRBV28	TGTGCCAGCAGTCCTACCCCGGCGGGACTTAGCAATCAGCCCCAGCATTTT	CASSPTPAGLSNQPQHF
NA	TRBJ1-1	NA	TRBV6-5	TGTGCCAGCAGTTATAAAGCCACTGAAGCTTTCTTT	CASSYKATEAFF
NA	TRBJ1-1	NA	TRBV5-6	TGTGCCAGCAGCTTGTCGCAGGTAGCTTTCTTT	CASSLSQVAFF
NA	TRBJ1-1	NA	TRBV28	TGTGCCAGCAGTTGGGGGGCTGGAAACACTGAAGCTTTCTTT	CASSWGAGNTEAFF
NA	TRBJ2-5	NA	TRBV10-3	TGTGCCATCAGTGAGGGACAGAGCCAAGAGACCCAGTACTTC	CAISEGQSQETQYF
few	TRBJ1-2	NA	TRBV19	TGTGCCAGTAGTATTTCAGCAGGGGTTGGCTATGGCTACACCTTC	CASSISAGVGYGYTF
NA	TRBJ1-4	TRBD1	TRBV5-1	TGCGCCAGCAGCTGGGGACAGGGGGCGGAAAAACTGTTTTTT	CASSWGQGAEKLFF
NA	TRBJ1-3	TRBD1	TRBV30	TGTGCCTGGAGTGGAACAACCGGGACAGGGAGGAATTTT	CAWSGTTGTGRNF
NA	TRBJ2-2	NA	TRBV10-3	TGTGCCATCAGTGGGAGTGTTGCCCGGGAGCTGTTTTTT	CAISGSVARELFF
NA	TRBJ2-5	NA	TRBV18	TGTGCCAGCTCACCGGAGGGACAGCAGAGAACCCAGTACTTC	CASSPEGQQRTQYF
NA	TRBJ2-1	NA	TRBV7-2	TGTGCCAGCAGCTCCTTAGGAGGGCAGTTCTTC	CASSSLGGQFF
NA	TRBJ1-3	NA	TRBV28	TGTGCCAGCATCCTTGGACTACTACCTGGAAACACCATATATTTT	CASILGLLPGNTIYF
NA	TRBJ2-7	TRBD2	TRBV28	TGTGCCAGCATCAGGCGGGAGGGCTCCTACGAGCAGTACTTC	CASIRREGSYEQYF
NA	TRBJ1-1	NA	TRBV28	TGTGCCAGCAGTTTAACAGGGAAGAGGACTGAAGCTTTCTTT	CASSLTGKRTEAFF
NA	TRBJ1-1	TRBD1	TRBV7-9	TGTGCCAGCAGCTTAGGAGACAGGGGACCTGAAGCTTTCTTT	CASSLGDRGPEAFF
NA	TRBJ2-7	NA	TRBV25-1	TGTGCCAGCAGTATGACGGGCTACGAGCAGTACTTC	CASSMTGYEQYF
NA	TRBJ2-7	TRBD2	TRBV5-1	TGCGCCAGCAGCTTGGGACTAGCGGGAGGATCCTCCTACGAGCAGTACTTC	CASSLGLAGGSSYEQYF
NA	TRBJ1-1	NA	TRBV27	TGTGCCAGCAGTTTAAGGGACGGCACTCAAGCTTTCTTT	CASSLRDGTQAFF
NA	TRBJ1-5	TRBD1	TRBV24-1	TGTGCCACCAGTGGGACAGGGATAGGCAATCAGCCCCAGCATTTT	CATSGTGIGNQPQHF
NA	TRBJ2-1	NA	TRBV9	TGTGCCAGCAGCGTAGATCTTCACTCCTACAATGAGCAGTTCTTC	CASSVDLHSYNEQFF
NA	TRBJ1-4	TRBD1	TRBV7-9	TGTGCCAGCAGCTCGAACAGGGGGCTCGATGAAAAACTGTTTTTT	CASSSNRGLDEKLFF
few	TRBJ2-7	NA	TRBV4-3	TGCGCCAGCAGCCAAGAAAGGAACAGGGTGGACGAGCAGTACTTC	CASSQERNRVDEQYF
NA	TRBJ1-5	NA	TRBV4-3	TGCGCCAGCAGCCCCGGAGGCAGGGATCAGCCCCAGCATTTT	CASSPGGRDQPQHF
few	TRBJ1-5	TRBD1	TRBV28	TGTGCCAGCTTGCTTAGGGGACAGACTAGCAATCAGCCCCAGCATTTT	CASLLRGQTSNQPQHF
NA	TRBJ2-3	NA	TRBV12-3/TRBV12-4	TGTGCCAGCAGTTGGGGTGAGAATACGCAGTATTTT	CASSWGENTQYF
NA	TRBJ2-1	NA	TRBV5-1	TGCGCCAGCAGGTCGGCCGGGACCAGATACAATGAGCAGTTCTTC	CASRSAGTRYNEQFF
NA	TRBJ2-2	NA	TRBV14	TGTGCCAGCAGCCAAGCCAACTACAACACCGGGGAGCTGTTTTTT	CASSQANYNTGELFF
NA	TRBJ1-6	TRBD1	TRBV3-1/TRBV3-2	TGTGCCAGCAGCCTACTACAGGGGGAGATTGGTTCACCCCTCCACTTT	CASSLLQGEIGSPLHF
once	TRBJ2-3	NA	TRBV19	TGTGCCAGTAGACGGGATCCGTTTAGGTCAGATACGCAGTATTTT	CASRRDPFRSDTQYF
NA	TRBJ2-5	NA	TRBV20-1	TGCAGTGCTAGTGGCATCGGGACAACTGGCGGGGAGACCCAGTACTTC	CSASGIGTTGGETQYF
NA	TRBJ1-1	NA	TRBV6-2/TRBV6-3	TGTGCCAGCAGTTACACCGACACTGAAGCTTTCTTT	CASSYTDTEAFF
NA	TRBJ2-1	NA	TRBV18	TGTGCCAGCTCACCTCCAAGGCTAGGGGGCAATGAGCAGTTCTTC	CASSPPRLGGNEQFF
NA	TRBJ1-1	NA	TRBV3-1/TRBV3-2	TGTGCCAGCAGCCCACGCGATCGGGGGAACACTGAAGCTTTCTTT	CASSPRDRGNTEAFF
NA	TRBJ2-3	NA	TRBV15	TGTGCCACCAGCTCCCGGACTATTTCAAGCACAGATACGCAGTATTTT	CATSSRTISSTDTQYF
NA	TRBJ2-2	NA	TRBV27	TGTGCCAGCAGTTCCCGAAACGGTGGCACCGGGGAGCTGTTTTTT	CASSSRNGGTGELFF
NA	TRBJ1-1	NA	TRBV24-1	TGTGCCACCAGGGGGGGGCGACCTCCCTATGAAGCTTTCTTT	CATRGGRPPYEAFF
NA	TRBJ1-5	TRBD1	TRBV6-2/TRBV6-3	TGTGCCAGCAGTTCACTCGGACAGGGGAATCAGCCCCAGCATTTT	CASSSLGQGNQPQHF
NA	TRBJ2-5	NA	TRBV6-5	TGTGCCAGCAGTTCTCCCGCAGGGTCAGAGACCCAGTACTTC	CASSSPAGSETQYF
few	TRBJ2-7	NA	TRBV1	TGCACCAGCGGCCGGGGTGCCCTAAAAAGATGCCCCTACGAGCAGTACTTC	CTSGRGALKRCPYEQYF
NA	TRBJ2-3	NA	TRBV18	TGTGCCAGCTCACCCCCGGGGCTTAGCACAGATACGCAGTATTTT	CASSPPGLSTDTQYF
NA	TRBJ1-1	NA	TRBV7-9	TGTGCCAGCAGCTTTGATATCGGAGAAGCTTTCTTT	CASSFDIGEAFF
NA	TRBJ2-2	NA	TRBV18	TGTGCCAGCTCACCCGGACTGACCACCGGGGAGCTGTTTTTT	CASSPGLTTGELFF
few	TRBJ2-7	TRBD2	TRBV15	TGTGCCACCACCACTAGCGGGAGTAACGAGCAGTACTTC	CATTTSGSNEQYF
NA	TRBJ2-1	NA	TRBV6-5	TGTGCCAGCAGATTCGGTCATAATGAGCAGTTCTTC	CASRFGHNEQFF
NA	TRBJ1-5	NA	TRBV6-1	TGTGCCAGCAGTGAGGGTCAGCCCCAGCATTTT	CASSEGQPQHF